These 10 T cell receptor beta chains were all obtained from the same sample, sequenced in a study of T cells in Graves' hyperthyroidism and ophthalmopathy. From RNA transcripts, TCR beta CDR3 regions were amplified. First-round RT-PCR with HTBI primers amplified the TCR CDR3 region. From the multiplex PCR reads, TCRdb called clonotypes with MiXCR, one entry per CDR3 protein. The repertoire holds around 580,000 distinct CDR3 sequences, 16% seen once, with 15% to 20% in the top ten. The sample taken for sequencing was blood. These receptors were collected from a woman aged 18-35 years with Graves' hyperthyroidism.

J is TRBJ2-1 and V is TRBV19; TRBD2 matches 8 bases. The ends lost 2 bases at V and 7 bases at J; junction bases unmatched: 10. The CDR3 extends over 16 amino acids. Germline assignment: CDR1 LNHDA and CDR2 SQIVND (reference sequence). The CDR3: CASSIKGPSGQNEQFF. CDR3 DNA sequence: TGTGCCAGTAGTATAAAAGGGCCTAGCGGGCAGAATGAGCAGTTCTTC.

V is TRBV5-1 and J is TRBJ2-2, with a weak D call TRBD1 (6 bases). V lost 4 bases, J lost 1 base, and 14 bases lay in between. CDR3 length: 16 amino acids. Germline V CDR1 and CDR2: SGHRS, YFSETQ. CDR3 nucleotide sequence: TGCGCCAGCAGCATCCGGGACACATTGAACACCGGGGAGCTGTTTTTT. Translating gives CASSIRDTLNTGELFF.

This clonotype was found a few times. The rearrangement links TRBV20-1 to TRBJ1-1, with D possibly being TRBD1 (6 bases). The CDR3 sequence is 11 residues long. The V gene's germline CDR1 is DFQATT and CDR2 SNEGSKA (reference sequence). The chain's CDR3 is CRSQGNTEAFF. CDR3 sequence (DNA): TGCAGGTCACAGGGGAACACTGAAGCTTTCTTT.

Ten or more counts support this clonotype. This chain joins TRBV7-9 and TRBJ1-3, with no clear D. Trimming left V 4 bases short and J 0 bases short, with 10 bases between. Germline V gene lookup returns CDR1 SEHNR and CDR2 FQNEAQ (reference sequence). This CDR3 spans 15 amino acids. The DNA of the CDR3 is TGTGCCAGCAGCTCTGACGGCAGCTCTGGAAACACCATATATTTT. Protein product: CASSSDGSSGNTIYF.

In regard to this clonotype: This could be a read error, since a much larger clone is one nucleotide away. The rearrangement links TRBV2 to TRBJ1-2; 7 bases align to TRBD1. Germline V lookup: CDR1 SNHLY, CDR2 FYNNEI. The CDR3 is 15 residues long. The CDR3 is CASSIRQGILYGYAF. The CDR3 DNA reads as TGTGCCAGCAGTATTCGACAGGGCATCCTATATGGCTACGCCTTC.

About this clonotype: Its ends do not fully match the called genes, so a read error is possible. The chain links TRBV27 to TRBJ1-1; possible D gene TRBD1, 5 bases. CDR3 length: 13 amino acids. Looked up from germline, CDR1 is MNHEY and CDR2 is SMNVEV (reference sequence). As DNA, the CDR3 is TGTACCAGCAGTTTGATAGGGGATACTGAAGCTTTCTTT. It yields the protein CTSSLIGDTEAFF.

This clonotype showed up just a few times. This sequence joins TRBV6-1 and TRBJ1-5; the D is unclear. V was pared by 4 bases and J by 0 bases, with 7 bases between. CDR1 MNHNS and CDR2 SASEGT come from the germline V gene. This CDR3 comprises 14 residues. In DNA form, the CDR3 reads TGTGCCAGCAGTGGAGGCAGTAGCAATCAGCCCCAGCATTTT. Translation: CASSGGSSNQPQHF.

This chain connects TRBV29-1 to TRBJ2-7; 13 positions match TRBD2. The CDR3 runs 13 residues. Unmatched junction bases numbered 2, after V lost 6 bases and J lost 3 bases. The germline V gene encodes CDR1 SQVTM and CDR2 ANQGSEA. CDR3 loop: CSVGLAGNYEQYF. CDR3 sequence (DNA): TGCAGCGTGGGACTAGCGGGGAACTACGAGCAGTACTTC.

This chain connects TRBV28 to TRBJ1-6; D gene uncertain. Trimming took off 4 bases at V and 7 bases at J, with 17 bases between the two ends. Germline values: CDR1 MDHEN, CDR2 SYDVKM. The CDR3 totals 16 residues. The CDR3 DNA follows: TGTGCCAGCAGTTCCCGACTTATTGGGAGAAATTCACCCCTCCACTTT. Translated, it gives CASSSRLIGRNSPLHF.

This clonotype was counted at least ten times. Here the CDR3 DNA reads TGTGCCAGCAGGGGGCTGGTGGGGGCCCCACTCACCGGGGAGCTGTTTTTT. Translated, it gives CASRGLVGAPLTGELFF. The V and J genes are TRBV28 and TRBJ2-2, with D possibly TRBD1 on 6 matching bases. Per germline, CDR1 MDHEN and CDR2 SYDVKM. Trimming removed 6 bases from V and 4 bases from J, with 21 bases in between. CDR3 length equals 17 residues.